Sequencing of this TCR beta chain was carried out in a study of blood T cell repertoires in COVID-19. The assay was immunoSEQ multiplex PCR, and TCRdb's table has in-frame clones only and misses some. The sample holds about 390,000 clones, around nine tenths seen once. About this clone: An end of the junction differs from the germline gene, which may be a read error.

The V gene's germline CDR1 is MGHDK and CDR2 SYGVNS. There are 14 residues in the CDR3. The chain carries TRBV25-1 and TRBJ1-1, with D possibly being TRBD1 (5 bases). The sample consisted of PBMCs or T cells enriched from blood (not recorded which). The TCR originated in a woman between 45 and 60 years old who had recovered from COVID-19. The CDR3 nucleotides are TGTGCCAGCAGTGAATTACGAGACCTGCCGGAACAGGTCTTT. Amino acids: CASSELRDLPEQVF.